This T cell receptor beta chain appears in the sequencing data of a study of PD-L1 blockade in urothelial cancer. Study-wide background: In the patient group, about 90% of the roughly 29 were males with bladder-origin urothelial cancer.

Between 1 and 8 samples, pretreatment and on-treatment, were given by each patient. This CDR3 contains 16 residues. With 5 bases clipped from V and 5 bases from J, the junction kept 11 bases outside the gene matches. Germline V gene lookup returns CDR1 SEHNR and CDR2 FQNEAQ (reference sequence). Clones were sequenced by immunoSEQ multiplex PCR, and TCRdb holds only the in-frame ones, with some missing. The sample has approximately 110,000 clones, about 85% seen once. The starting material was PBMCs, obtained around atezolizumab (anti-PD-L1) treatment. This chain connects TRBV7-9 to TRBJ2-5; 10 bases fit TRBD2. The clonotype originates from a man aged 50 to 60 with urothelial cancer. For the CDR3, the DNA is TGTGCCAGCAGCCCCGCCCCCCTAGCGGGAGACGAGACCCAGTACTTC. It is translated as CASSPAPLAGDETQYF.